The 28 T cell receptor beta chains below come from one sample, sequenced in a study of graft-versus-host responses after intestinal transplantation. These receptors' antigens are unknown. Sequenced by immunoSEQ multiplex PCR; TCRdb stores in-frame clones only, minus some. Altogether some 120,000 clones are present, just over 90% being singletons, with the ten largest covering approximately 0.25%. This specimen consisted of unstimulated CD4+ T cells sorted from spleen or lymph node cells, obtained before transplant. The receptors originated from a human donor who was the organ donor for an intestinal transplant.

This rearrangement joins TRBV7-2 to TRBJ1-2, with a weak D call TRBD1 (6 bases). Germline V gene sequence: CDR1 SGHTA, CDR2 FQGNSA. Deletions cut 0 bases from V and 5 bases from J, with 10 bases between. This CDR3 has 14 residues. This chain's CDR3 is CASSLAGTPYGYTF. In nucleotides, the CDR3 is TGTGCCAGCAGCTTAGCCGGGACACCTTATGGCTACACCTTC.

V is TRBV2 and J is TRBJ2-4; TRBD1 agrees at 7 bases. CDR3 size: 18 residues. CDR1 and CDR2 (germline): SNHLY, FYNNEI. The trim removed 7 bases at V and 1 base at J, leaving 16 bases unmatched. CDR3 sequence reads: CASTRRTGLNWAKNIQYF. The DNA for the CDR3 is TGTGCCAGCACCCGCAGGACAGGTCTTAACTGGGCCAAAAACATTCAGTACTTC.

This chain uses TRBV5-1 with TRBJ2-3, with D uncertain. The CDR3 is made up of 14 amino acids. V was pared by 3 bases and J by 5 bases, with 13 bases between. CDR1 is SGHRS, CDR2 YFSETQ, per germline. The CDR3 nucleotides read TGCGCCAGCAGCTCGAGATTAGCAGGAGATACGCAGTATTTT. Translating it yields CASSSRLAGDTQYF.

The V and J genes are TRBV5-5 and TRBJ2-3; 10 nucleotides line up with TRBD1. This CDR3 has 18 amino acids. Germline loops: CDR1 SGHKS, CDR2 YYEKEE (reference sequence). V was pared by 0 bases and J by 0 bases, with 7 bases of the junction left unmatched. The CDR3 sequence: CASSLGDRGFPSTDTQYF. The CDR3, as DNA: TGTGCCAGCAGCTTGGGGGACAGGGGTTTCCCTAGCACAGATACGCAGTATTTT.

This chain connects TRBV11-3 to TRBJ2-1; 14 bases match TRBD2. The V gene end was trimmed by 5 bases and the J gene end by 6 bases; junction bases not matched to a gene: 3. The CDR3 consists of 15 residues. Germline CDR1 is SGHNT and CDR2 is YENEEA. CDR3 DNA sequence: TGTGCCAGCAGCGAAGGGACTAGCGGGAGCAATGAGCAGTTCTTC. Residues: CASSEGTSGSNEQFF.

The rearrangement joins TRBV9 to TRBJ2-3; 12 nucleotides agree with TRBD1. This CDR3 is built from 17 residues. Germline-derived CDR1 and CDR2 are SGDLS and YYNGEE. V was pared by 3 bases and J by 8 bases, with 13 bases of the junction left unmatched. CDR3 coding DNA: TGTGCCAGCAGCGCCCGCCGGGGACAGGGGGCTTCACGTACGCAGTATTTT. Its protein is CASSARRGQGASRTQYF.

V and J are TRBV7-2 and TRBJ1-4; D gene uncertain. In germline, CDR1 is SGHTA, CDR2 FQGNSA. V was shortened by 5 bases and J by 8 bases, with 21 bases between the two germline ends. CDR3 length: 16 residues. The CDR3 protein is CASSPRGGRVKEKLFF. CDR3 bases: TGTGCCAGCAGCCCTAGAGGAGGACGAGTGAAAGAAAAACTGTTTTTT.

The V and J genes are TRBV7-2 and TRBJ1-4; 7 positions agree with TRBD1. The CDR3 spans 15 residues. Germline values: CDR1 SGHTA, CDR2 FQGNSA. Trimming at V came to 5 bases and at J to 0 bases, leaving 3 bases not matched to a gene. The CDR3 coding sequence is TGTGCCAGCAGCCGACAGGGTGCAACTAATGAAAAACTGTTTTTT. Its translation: CASSRQGATNEKLFF.

CDR3 coding DNA: TGTGCCAGCAGTTGGGGGGTTAAGCCCACAGATACGCAGTATTTT. Residues: CASSWGVKPTDTQYF. The chain joins TRBV6-5 to TRBJ2-3; possibly TRBD2 for D (6 bases). The length of the CDR3 is 15 residues. Germline V gene lookup returns CDR1 MNHEY and CDR2 SVGAGI. The V end lost 4 bases, the J end lost 2 bases, and 13 bases lay between the germline ends.

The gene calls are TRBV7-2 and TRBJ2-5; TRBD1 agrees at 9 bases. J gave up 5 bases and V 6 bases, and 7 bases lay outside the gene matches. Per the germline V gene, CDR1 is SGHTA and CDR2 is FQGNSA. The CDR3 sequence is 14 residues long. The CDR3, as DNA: TGTGCCAGCAGGGACGGGACAGGGCTCGAGACCCAGTACTTC. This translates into CASRDGTGLETQYF.

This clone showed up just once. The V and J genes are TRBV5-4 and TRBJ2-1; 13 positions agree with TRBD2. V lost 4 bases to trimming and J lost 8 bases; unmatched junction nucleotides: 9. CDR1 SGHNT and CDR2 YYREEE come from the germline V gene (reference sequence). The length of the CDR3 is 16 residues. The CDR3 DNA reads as TGTGCCAGCAGCAGCATACTAGCGGGAGGGCCTGATGAGCAGTTCTTC. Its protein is CASSSILAGGPDEQFF.

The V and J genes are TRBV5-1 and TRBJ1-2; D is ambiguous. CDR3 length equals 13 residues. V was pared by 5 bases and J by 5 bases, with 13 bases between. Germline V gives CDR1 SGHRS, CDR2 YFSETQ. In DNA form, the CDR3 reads TGCGCCAGCAGTCGTGACGTCCCTTATGGCTACACCTTC. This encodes CASSRDVPYGYTF.

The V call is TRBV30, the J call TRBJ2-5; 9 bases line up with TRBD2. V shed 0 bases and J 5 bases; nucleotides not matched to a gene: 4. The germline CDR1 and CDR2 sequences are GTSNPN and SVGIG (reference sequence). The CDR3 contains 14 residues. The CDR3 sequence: CAWSVLSGRETQYF. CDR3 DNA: TGTGCCTGGAGTGTACTAAGCGGGAGGGAGACCCAGTACTTC.

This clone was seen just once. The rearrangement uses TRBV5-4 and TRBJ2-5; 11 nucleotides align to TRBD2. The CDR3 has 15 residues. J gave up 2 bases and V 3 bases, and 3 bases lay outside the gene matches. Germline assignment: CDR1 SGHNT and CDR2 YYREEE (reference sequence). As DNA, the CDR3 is TGTGCCAGCAGCTGGGGGACTAGCGGACAAGAGACCCAGTACTTC. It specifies CASSWGTSGQETQYF.

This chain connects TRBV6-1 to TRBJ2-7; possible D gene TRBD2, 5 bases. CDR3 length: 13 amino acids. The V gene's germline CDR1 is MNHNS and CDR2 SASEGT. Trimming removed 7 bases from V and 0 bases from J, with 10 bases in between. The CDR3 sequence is CASTNLASYEQYF. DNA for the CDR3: TGTGCCAGCACTAACCTAGCCTCCTACGAGCAGTACTTC.

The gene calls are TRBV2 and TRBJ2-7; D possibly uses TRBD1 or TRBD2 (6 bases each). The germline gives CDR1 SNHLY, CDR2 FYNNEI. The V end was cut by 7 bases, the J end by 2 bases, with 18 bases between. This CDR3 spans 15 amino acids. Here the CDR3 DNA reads TGTGCCAGCAAAGGACAGCGGGTGGACCCCTACGAGCAGTACTTC. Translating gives CASKGQRVDPYEQYF.

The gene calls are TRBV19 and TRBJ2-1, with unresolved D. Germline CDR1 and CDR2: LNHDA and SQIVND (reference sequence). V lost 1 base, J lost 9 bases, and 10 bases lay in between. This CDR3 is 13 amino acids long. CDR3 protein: CASSIGLGTEQFF. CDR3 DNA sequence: TGTGCCAGTAGTATAGGTTTGGGTACTGAGCAGTTCTTC.

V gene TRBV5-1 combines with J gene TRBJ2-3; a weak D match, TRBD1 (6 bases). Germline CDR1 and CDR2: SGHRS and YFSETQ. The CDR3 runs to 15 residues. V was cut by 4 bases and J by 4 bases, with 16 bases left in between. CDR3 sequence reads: CASSDNRARPDTQYF. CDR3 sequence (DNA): TGCGCCAGCAGCGACAACAGGGCCCGTCCAGATACGCAGTATTTT.

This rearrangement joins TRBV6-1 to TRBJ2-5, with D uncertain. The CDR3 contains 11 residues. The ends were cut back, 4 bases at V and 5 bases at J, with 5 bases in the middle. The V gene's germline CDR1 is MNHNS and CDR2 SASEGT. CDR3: CASSVKETQYF. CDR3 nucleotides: TGTGCCAGCAGTGTTAAGGAGACCCAGTACTTC.

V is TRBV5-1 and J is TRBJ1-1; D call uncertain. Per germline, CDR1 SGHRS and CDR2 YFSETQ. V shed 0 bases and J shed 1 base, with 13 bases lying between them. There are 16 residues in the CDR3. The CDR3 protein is CASSLVAAPTNTEAFF. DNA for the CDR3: TGCGCCAGCAGCTTGGTGGCAGCACCAACGAACACTGAAGCTTTCTTT.

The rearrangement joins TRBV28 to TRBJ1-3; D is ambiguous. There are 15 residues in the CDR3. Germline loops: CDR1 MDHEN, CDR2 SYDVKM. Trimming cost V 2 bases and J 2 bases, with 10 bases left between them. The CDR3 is CASSLALLAGNTIYF. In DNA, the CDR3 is TGTGCCAGCAGTTTAGCACTTCTTGCTGGAAACACCATATATTTT.

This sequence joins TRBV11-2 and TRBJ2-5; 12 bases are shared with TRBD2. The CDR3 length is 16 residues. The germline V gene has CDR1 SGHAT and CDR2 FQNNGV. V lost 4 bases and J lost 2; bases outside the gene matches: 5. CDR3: CASSSETSGGQETQYF. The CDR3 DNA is TGTGCCAGCAGCTCCGAGACTAGCGGGGGACAAGAGACCCAGTACTTC.

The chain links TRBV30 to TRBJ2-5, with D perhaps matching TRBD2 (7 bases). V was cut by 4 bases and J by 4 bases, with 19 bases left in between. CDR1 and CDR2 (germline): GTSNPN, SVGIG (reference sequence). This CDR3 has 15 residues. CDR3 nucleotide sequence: TGTGCCTGGACCCCTGGGGGGGGCAACCGAGAGACCCAGTACTTC. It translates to CAWTPGGGNRETQYF.

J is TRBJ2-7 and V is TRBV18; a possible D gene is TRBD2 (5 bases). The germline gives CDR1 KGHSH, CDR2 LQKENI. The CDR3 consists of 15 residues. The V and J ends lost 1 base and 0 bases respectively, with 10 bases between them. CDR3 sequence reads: CASSPQAGSSYEQYF. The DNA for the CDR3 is TGTGCCAGCTCACCACAGGCGGGCAGCTCCTACGAGCAGTACTTC.

The CDR3 loop is CASSLGAGEAFF. For the CDR3, the DNA is TGTGCCAGCAGCTTAGGGGCAGGGGAAGCTTTCTTT. The chain recombines TRBV7-9 with TRBJ1-1, with D maybe TRBD1 (5 bases). V shed 1 base and J shed 8 bases, with 8 bases lying between them. Germline V lookup: CDR1 SEHNR, CDR2 FQNEAQ (reference sequence). The CDR3 covers 12 residues.

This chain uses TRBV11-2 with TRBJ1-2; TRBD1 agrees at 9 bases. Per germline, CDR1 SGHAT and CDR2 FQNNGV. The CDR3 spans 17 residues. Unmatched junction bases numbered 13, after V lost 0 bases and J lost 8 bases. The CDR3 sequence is CASSLDLVGTGHGGYTF. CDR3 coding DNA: TGTGCCAGCAGCTTAGATCTGGTTGGGACAGGGCATGGAGGCTACACCTTC.

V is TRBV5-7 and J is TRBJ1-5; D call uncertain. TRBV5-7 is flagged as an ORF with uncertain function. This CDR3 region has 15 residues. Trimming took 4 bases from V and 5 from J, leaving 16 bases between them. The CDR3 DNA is TGTGCCAGCAGCCCCGCCCGGGCCGGGGATCAGCCCCAGCATTTT. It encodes CASSPARAGDQPQHF.

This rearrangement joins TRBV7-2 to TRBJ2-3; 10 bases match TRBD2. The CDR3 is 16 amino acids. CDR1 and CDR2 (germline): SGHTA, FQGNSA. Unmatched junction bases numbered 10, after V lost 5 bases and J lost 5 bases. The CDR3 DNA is TGTGCCAGCAGCCCTCGTCTAGCGGGAGTCCAAGATACGCAGTATTTT. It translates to CASSPRLAGVQDTQYF.